The next 18 T cell receptor beta chains were all read from a single sample in a study of post-analysis software for immune sequencing data. The study's findings and limits: TRBV5-6, TRBV5-1 and TRBV20-1 were among roughly five TRBV segments more frequent in patients than controls.

Each TCR beta cDNA library carried unique molecular identifiers. TCRdb called the PCR reads again in MiXCR, with one record for every CDR3 protein. The sample holds approximately 660,000 distinct CDR3 sequences, 55% to 60% seen once. Antigen specificity for these receptors is unknown. Sequenced sample: blood. These receptors were collected from a girl aged 2 to 10 with multiple sclerosis.

The chain combines TRBV7-8 with TRBJ2-5; 11 bases fit TRBD2. Trimming at V came to 6 bases and at J to 4 bases, leaving 10 bases not matched to a gene. The CDR3 totals 16 residues. Germline V gene data show CDR1 as SGHVS and CDR2 as FQNEAQ. The CDR3 protein is CASSLADLAGGETQYF. The CDR3 DNA reads TGTGCCAGCAGTCTCGCGGATCTAGCGGGAGGAGAGACCCAGTACTTC.

The chain combines TRBV6-6 with TRBJ2-1, with a possible D match to TRBD1 (6 bases). Germline-derived CDR1 and CDR2 are MNHNY and SVGAGI (reference sequence). The length of the CDR3 is 17 residues. With 0 bases removed from V and 6 bases from J, the gap between germline ends came to 18 bases. The CDR3 protein is CASSYSWMRGSGNEQFF. DNA of the CDR3: TGTGCCAGCAGTTACTCGTGGATGAGGGGGAGCGGCAATGAGCAGTTCTTC.

This clonotype has only one observation. Because the CDR3 is missing its conserved closing phenylalanine or tryptophan, this is likely a read error. J is TRBJ2-1 and V is TRBV5-1, with TRBD2 as a possible D gene (5 bases). The ends were cut back, 0 bases at V and 4 bases at J, with 17 bases in the middle. CDR1 and CDR2 (germline): SGHRS, YFSETQ. The CDR3 is made up of 17 amino acids. DNA for the CDR3: TGCGCCAGCAGCTTGGAGGGTTCGGCGGGTACTTACAATGAGCAGTTCTGC. Translation: CASSLEGSAGTYNEQFC.

The chain has TRBV20-1 and TRBJ2-1; 7 bases are a match to TRBD2. Germline loops: CDR1 DFQATT, CDR2 SNEGSKA (reference sequence). Losses at the gene ends were 4 bases for V and 4 bases for J; bases not matched to a gene: 10. The CDR3 extends over 15 amino acids. The CDR3 coding sequence is TGCAGTGCTAAGTCCTTTCTAGCGGCTTACAATGAGCAGTTCTTC. It specifies CSAKSFLAAYNEQFF.

The CDR3 DNA reads TGTGCCACCCCTGTCTTTCCGGGACTTCCGTCCTACAATGAGCAGTTCTTC. Protein: CATPVFPGLPSYNEQFF. The gene calls are TRBV24-1 and TRBJ2-1; D may be TRBD2 (6 bases). CDR1 and CDR2 (germline): KGHDR, SFDVKD. V lost 9 bases and J 1 base, leaving 21 bases between the germline ends. The CDR3 has 17 amino acids.

This chain connects TRBV12-5 to TRBJ2-3; TRBD1 matches 10 bases. The CDR3 is 16 amino acids. The germline CDR1 and CDR2 sequences are LGHNT and FRNRAP. Trimming took 2 bases from V and 3 from J; bases not matched to a gene: 5. For the CDR3, the DNA is TGTGCTAGTGGTTTGCCGGGACAGGGGAGGACAGATACGCAGTATTTT. Translating gives CASGLPGQGRTDTQYF.

CDR3 bases: TGCAGCGCCTTAGGACAGGAGCGGTACTTC. Its translation: CSALGQERYF. The chain links TRBV29-1 to TRBJ2-4, with 7 bases identical to TRBD1. V was pared by 7 bases and J by 15 bases, with 9 bases of the junction left unmatched. The CDR3 sequence is 10 residues long. CDR1 and CDR2 from the germline V gene are SQVTM and ANQGSEA.

The chain joins TRBV10-2 to TRBJ2-4; 9 bases match TRBD1. Germline CDR1 is WSHSY and CDR2 is SAAADI. CDR3 length: 14 amino acids. V was clipped by 6 bases and J by 13 bases; unmatched bases: 13. The CDR3 DNA reads TGCGCCAGCAGCGACCCGGGACAGGGAGTTGTGCAGTACTTC. Translated: CASSDPGQGVVQYF.

This chain joins TRBV10-3 and TRBJ2-1; no reliable D call. The CDR3 is made up of 14 amino acids. The ends were cut back, 3 bases at V and 1 base at J, with 7 bases in the middle. The germline V gene encodes CDR1 ENHRY and CDR2 SYGVKD. The CDR3 reads CAISEDKSYNEQFF. The CDR3 DNA follows: TGTGCCATCAGTGAAGATAAGTCCTACAATGAGCAGTTCTTC.

This sequence joins TRBV12-3 or TRBV12-4 and TRBJ2-7; D is undetermined. CDR3 length equals 14 residues. V lost 5 bases, J lost 6 bases, and 17 bases lay in between. The CDR3 reads CASSPPLFEFEQYF. CDR3 sequence (DNA): TGTGCCAGCAGTCCCCCGTTATTTGAGTTCGAGCAGTACTTC.

The V and J genes are TRBV12-3 or TRBV12-4 and TRBJ1-1; no reliable D call. The CDR3 extends over 17 amino acids. Trimming removed 1 base at V and 0 bases at J, with 15 bases between. Written as DNA, the CDR3 is TGTGCCAGCAGTTTAGTTGCAGGTTCCGGGGTGAACACTGAAGCTTTCTTT. This sequence encodes CASSLVAGSGVNTEAFF.

The chain recombines TRBV15 with TRBJ2-1; D is perhaps TRBD2 (6 bases). The CDR3 length is 17 residues. The germline V and J ends were trimmed by 1 base and 10 bases, with 23 bases remaining between them. CDR1 and CDR2 from the germline V gene are LNHNV and YYDKDF (reference sequence). CDR3: CATSRARPGTSVGEQFF. The DNA of the CDR3 is TGTGCCACCAGCAGAGCGCGACCCGGGACTTCAGTCGGGGAGCAGTTCTTC.

The CDR3 DNA is TGCAGTGCTAGAGACAAGTGGCAGGGAGTCTTCTATGGCTACACCTTC. Translated: CSARDKWQGVFYGYTF. The chain couples TRBV20-1 to TRBJ1-2; TRBD1 might be the D (5 bases). The V gene's germline CDR1 is DFQATT and CDR2 SNEGSKA (reference sequence). The CDR3 runs 16 residues. Trimming pared 0 bases from V and 4 bases from J, leaving 18 bases between.

Regarding this clonotype: At one of its ends the junction is not consistent with the germline gene, which may arise from a read error. The chain recombines TRBV5-6 with TRBJ2-1, with D perhaps matching TRBD2 (7 bases). The CDR3 runs 14 residues. Germline lookup yields CDR1 SGHDT and CDR2 YYEEEE. The CDR3 reads CAGSLGGGYNEQFF. The CDR3 DNA is TGTGCCGGCAGCTTAGGGGGGGGATACAATGAGCAGTTCTTC.

The chain uses TRBV27 and TRBJ2-6; TRBD1 aligns across 10 bases. The CDR3 length is 19 residues. Germline CDR1 is MNHEY and CDR2 is SMNVEV (reference sequence). J gave up 0 bases and V 5 bases, and 10 bases lay outside the gene matches. For the CDR3, the DNA is TGTGCCAGCAGTCCGGGACAGGGGCTCCCATACTCTGGGGCCAACGTCCTGACTTTC. This translates into CASSPGQGLPYSGANVLTF.

V gene TRBV2 combines with J gene TRBJ2-3; TRBD2 matches 11 bases. The J segment lost 5 bases and the V segment lost 3 bases, leaving 10 bases of the junction unmatched. The CDR3 spans 17 residues. Looked up from germline, CDR1 is SNHLY and CDR2 is FYNNEI. CDR3 loop: CASSDTSGRRQRDTQYF. The CDR3 coding sequence is TGTGCCAGCAGTGACACTAGCGGGAGACGCCAGAGAGATACGCAGTATTTT.

The rearrangement uses TRBV29-1 and TRBJ2-1; D is uncertain. Trimming stripped 8 bases from V and 1 base from J, with 9 bases between. CDR1 and CDR2 from the germline V gene are SQVTM and ANQGSEA. This CDR3 has 12 amino acids. CDR3 DNA sequence: TGCAGCATTAAAGGTTCCTACAATGAGCAGTTCTTC. Translated, it gives CSIKGSYNEQFF.

The CDR3 DNA is TGTGCCAGCAGCTTTCAGGGTTCCACTGAGCAGTTCTTC. This encodes CASSFQGSTEQFF. This chain joins TRBV7-9 and TRBJ2-1; TRBD1 is a possible D gene (5 bases). Trimming left V 3 bases short and J 9 bases short, with 12 bases between. CDR1 and CDR2 from the germline V gene are SEHNR and FQNEAQ (reference sequence). CDR3 length equals 13 residues.